The 18 T cell receptor beta chains given below trace back to one sample, sequenced in a study of cytomegalovirus exposure and HLA in healthy donors. A multiplex PCR was run with 60 Vbeta primers and 13 Jbeta primers. The assay was immunoSEQ multiplex PCR, and TCRdb's table has in-frame clones only and misses some. The sample holds fewer than 200,000 clones, 80% to 85% seen once. Sequencing was performed on PBMCs. Every receptor here comes from a human donor in good health.

V is TRBV6-5 and J is TRBJ2-1; D is uncertain. CDR3 length: 12 residues. The germline CDR1 and CDR2 sequences are MNHEY and SVGAGI. V lost 6 bases to trimming and J lost 8 bases, with 11 bases between them. The CDR3 DNA is TGTGCCAGCAGCCGGCTGGGCGATGAGCAGTTCTTC. Translated, it gives CASSRLGDEQFF.

V gene TRBV9 combines with J gene TRBJ1-2; D is unclear. There are 14 residues in the CDR3. Trimming pared 3 bases from V and 1 base from J, leaving 10 bases between. Germline CDR1 and CDR2: SGDLS and YYNGEE. CDR3 protein: CASSAYGLNYGYTF. The CDR3 region has the DNA TGTGCCAGCAGCGCATATGGCCTTAACTATGGCTACACCTTC.

This chain links TRBV7-9 with TRBJ1-2; 8 positions match TRBD1. The germline CDR1 and CDR2 sequences are SEHNR and FQNEAQ (reference sequence). CDR3 length: 16 amino acids. The V and J ends lost 10 bases and 0 bases, in that order; junction bases with no gene match: 13. The CDR3 sequence is CATTQGDRATNYGYTF. CDR3 DNA: TGTGCCACTACACAGGGGGATCGTGCGACTAACTATGGCTACACCTTC.

The V call is TRBV29-1, the J call TRBJ2-5, with 7 bases aligning to TRBD1. Germline CDR1 reads SQVTM; CDR2 reads ANQGSEA. There are 13 residues in the CDR3. Trimming removed 4 bases from V and 6 bases from J; junction bases left unmatched: 8. CDR3 region: CSVAVGGGKTQYF. The CDR3 DNA follows: TGCAGCGTTGCAGTAGGGGGCGGTAAGACCCAGTACTTC.

The chain employs TRBV27 and TRBJ2-7; D is unresolved. Germline values: CDR1 MNHEY, CDR2 SMNVEV (reference sequence). V was trimmed by 1 base and J by 7 bases, leaving 23 bases between them. The CDR3 sequence is 17 residues long. The CDR3 loop is CASSLWPPQKALREQYF. The CDR3 DNA reads as TGTGCCAGCAGTTTATGGCCCCCACAGAAAGCCCTACGTGAGCAGTACTTC.

The chain has TRBV5-8 and TRBJ1-1; a weak D match, TRBD1 (5 bases). V was trimmed by 1 base and J by 4 bases, leaving 11 bases between them. This CDR3 region has 14 residues. The germline V gene encodes CDR1 SGHTS and CDR2 YDEGEE. The CDR3 loop reads CASSLRGESTEAFF. Here the CDR3 DNA reads TGTGCCAGCAGCTTGCGGGGGGAGAGCACTGAAGCTTTCTTT.

The rearrangement uses TRBV27 and TRBJ1-6; no firm D call. The CDR3 consists of 13 residues. V lost 3 bases to trimming and J lost 11 bases, with 11 bases between them. The V gene's germline CDR1 is MNHEY and CDR2 SMNVEV (reference sequence). The CDR3 region has the DNA TGTGCCAGCAGTTTGACCGGGGTTACACCCCTCCACTTT. It translates to CASSLTGVTPLHF.

The chain joins TRBV7-2 to TRBJ2-1; D not resolved. There are 15 residues in the CDR3. CDR1 SGHTA and CDR2 FQGNSA come from the germline V gene. The V end was cut by 0 bases, the J end by 3 bases, with 9 bases between. The CDR3 DNA reads TGTGCCAGCAGCTTAGCGCCTTTCAGCTACAATGAGCAGTTCTTC. Protein product: CASSLAPFSYNEQFF.

V is TRBV19 and J is TRBJ1-1, with 8 bases fitting TRBD1. This CDR3 contains 13 residues. Germline CDR1 LNHDA, CDR2 SQIVND (reference sequence). J lost 11 bases, V lost 5 bases, and 10 bases had no gene match. For the CDR3, the DNA is TGTGCCAGTAGTTTCTTACAGGGGGGCGCGGCTTTCTTT. It encodes CASSFLQGGAAFF.

The chain links TRBV5-6 to TRBJ2-4; D remains unclear. Germline CDR1 is SGHDT and CDR2 is YYEEEE. The CDR3 consists of 15 residues. Deletions cut 2 bases from V and 6 bases from J, with 15 bases between. CDR3 region: CASSLFSRDLNIQYF. The CDR3 DNA is TGTGCCAGCAGCTTATTTTCCCGAGACTTAAACATTCAGTACTTC.

This chain connects TRBV28 to TRBJ2-7; tentative D call: TRBD1 (6 bases). Germline V lookup: CDR1 MDHEN, CDR2 SYDVKM. Deletions cut 4 bases from V and 2 bases from J, with 12 bases between. This CDR3 has 14 residues. The CDR3 DNA is TGTGCCAGCAGTTCCGGGACACTAACCTACGAGCAGTACTTC. Encoded protein: CASSSGTLTYEQYF.

This clone was seen only a few times. The rearrangement links TRBV6-5 to TRBJ2-5, with D possibly matching TRBD2 (6 bases). Trimming shortened V by 2 bases and J by 1 base, and 8 bases separated the two germline ends. The CDR3 runs to 14 residues. The V gene's germline CDR1 is MNHEY and CDR2 SVGAGI. CDR3 nucleotide sequence: TGTGCCAGCAGTTACGGGCGGGGCCAAGAGACCCAGTACTTC. Protein product: CASSYGRGQETQYF.

As DNA, the CDR3 is TGTGCCAGCAGCCTGACTAGCGGGGGGCCTGAATACAATGAGCAGTTCTTC. Protein sequence: CASSLTSGGPEYNEQFF. This chain uses TRBV11-2 with TRBJ2-1; 13 positions match TRBD2. This CDR3 contains 17 residues. Germline assignment: CDR1 SGHAT and CDR2 FQNNGV. Trimming took 5 bases from V and 4 from J; bases not matched to a gene: 8.

This sequence joins TRBV2 and TRBJ2-1, with no clear D. The germline V gene encodes CDR1 SNHLY and CDR2 FYNNEI. The CDR3 runs 15 residues. The ends were cut back, 2 bases at V and 0 bases at J, with 8 bases in the middle. The CDR3 nucleotides are TGTGCCAGCAGTGAACAAACTACCTCCTACAATGAGCAGTTCTTC. This encodes CASSEQTTSYNEQFF.

The chain links TRBV7-8 to TRBJ2-1, with D maybe TRBD2 (6 bases). The CDR3 runs to 15 residues. V lost 3 bases and J lost 4, with 13 bases in between. Per germline, CDR1 SGHVS and CDR2 FQNEAQ. CDR3 nucleotide sequence: TGTGCCAGCAGCTTCAGTTATGGAGGGTACAATGAGCAGTTCTTC. This sequence encodes CASSFSYGGYNEQFF.

The rearrangement joins TRBV11-3 to TRBJ1-1; TRBD1 is a possible D gene (6 bases). This CDR3 has 14 amino acids. V lost 2 bases and J 5 bases, leaving 12 bases between the germline ends. The germline CDR1 and CDR2 sequences are SGHNT and YENEEA. The CDR3 DNA follows: TGTGCCAGCAGCTTAAATCAGGGGCGGACTGAAGCTTTCTTT. Protein sequence: CASSLNQGRTEAFF.

CDR3 region: CASRGTGGAGGYTF. The CDR3 nucleotides are TGTGCCAGCCGCGGGACAGGGGGCGCAGGTGGCTACACCTTC. This chain connects TRBV2 to TRBJ1-2; 12 nucleotides line up with TRBD1. V was pared by 8 bases and J by 7 bases, with 8 bases of the junction left unmatched. Germline V gives CDR1 SNHLY, CDR2 FYNNEI. The CDR3 is made up of 14 amino acids.

This rearrangement joins TRBV11-2 to TRBJ2-5; 7 bases align to TRBD2. The germline gives CDR1 SGHAT, CDR2 FQNNGV. The CDR3 is 15 residues long. Unmatched junction bases numbered 8, after V lost 2 bases and J lost 5 bases. Written as DNA, the CDR3 is TGTGCCAGCAGCTTAATTCGGGCCGGGGGGGAGACCCAGTACTTC. Its translation: CASSLIRAGGETQYF.